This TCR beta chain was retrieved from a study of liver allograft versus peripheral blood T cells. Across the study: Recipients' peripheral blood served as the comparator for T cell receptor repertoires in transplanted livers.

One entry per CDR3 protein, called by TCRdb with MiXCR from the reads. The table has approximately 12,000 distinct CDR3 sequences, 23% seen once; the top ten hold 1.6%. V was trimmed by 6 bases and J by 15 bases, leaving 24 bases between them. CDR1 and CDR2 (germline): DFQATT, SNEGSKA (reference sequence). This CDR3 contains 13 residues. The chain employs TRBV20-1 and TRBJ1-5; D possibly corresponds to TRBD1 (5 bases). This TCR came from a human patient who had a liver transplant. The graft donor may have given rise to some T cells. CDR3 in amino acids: CSAIEYRWLVWHF. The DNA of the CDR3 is TGCAGTGCCATAGAGTACAGGTGGTTAGTGTGGCATTTT.